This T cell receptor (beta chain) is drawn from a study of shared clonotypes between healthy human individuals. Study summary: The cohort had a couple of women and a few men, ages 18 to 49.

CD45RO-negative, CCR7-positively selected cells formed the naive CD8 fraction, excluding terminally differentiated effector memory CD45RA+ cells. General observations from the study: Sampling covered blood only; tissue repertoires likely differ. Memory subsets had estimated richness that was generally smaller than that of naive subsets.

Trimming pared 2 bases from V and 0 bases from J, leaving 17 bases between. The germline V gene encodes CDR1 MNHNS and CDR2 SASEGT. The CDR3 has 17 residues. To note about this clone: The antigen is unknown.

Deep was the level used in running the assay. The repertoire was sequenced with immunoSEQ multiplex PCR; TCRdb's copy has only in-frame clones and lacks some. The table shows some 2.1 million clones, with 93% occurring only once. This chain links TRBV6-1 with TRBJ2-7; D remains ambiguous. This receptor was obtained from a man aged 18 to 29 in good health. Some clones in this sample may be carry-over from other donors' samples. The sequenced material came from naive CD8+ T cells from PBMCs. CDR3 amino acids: CASSELRRQVLSYEQYF. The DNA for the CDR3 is TGTGCCAGCAGTGAACTCAGGCGGCAGGTGCTCTCCTACGAGCAGTACTTC.